Presented here are 30 T cell receptor beta chains from one specimen sequenced in a study of CD8 T cells in Susac syndrome. Reverse transcription of roughly 0.45 to 1 ug RNA was carried out with random hexamers. TCRdb analysed the immunoSEQ multiplex PCR reads with MiXCR anew, one entry per CDR3 protein. This repertoire shows 330,000 or so distinct CDR3 sequences, around 91% found once; its top ten account for under 0.2%. Sequencing used CD8+ T cells from PBMCs. The source of these receptors is a human donor with multiple sclerosis.

The V call is TRBV28, the J call TRBJ2-3; TRBD2 matches at 12 bases. Unmatched junction bases numbered 3, after V lost 4 bases and J lost 1 base. Germline V CDR1 and CDR2: MDHEN, SYDVKM. CDR3 length: 16 residues. The CDR3 nucleotides read TGTGCCAGCAGTTCCTGGACTAGCGGGGGCACAGATACGCAGTATTTT. Translation: CASSSWTSGGTDTQYF.

V is TRBV20-1 and J is TRBJ2-1, with D perhaps TRBD2 (6 bases). Trimming cost V 0 bases and J 3 bases, with 15 bases left between them. The CDR3 runs 16 residues. Germline V gene data show CDR1 as DFQATT and CDR2 as SNEGSKA (reference sequence). The CDR3 is CSARDLTGGDYNEQFF. CDR3 nucleotides: TGCAGTGCTAGAGATCTTACGGGCGGGGACTACAATGAGCAGTTCTTC.

This clonotype was picked up a small number of times. V and J are TRBV30 and TRBJ2-7; TRBD1 agrees at 7 bases. The CDR3 loop spans 14 amino acids. Germline lookup yields CDR1 GTSNPN and CDR2 SVGIG (reference sequence). V lost 5 bases, J lost 0 bases, and 7 bases stayed unmatched. CDR3 nucleotides: TGTGCCTGGGACGGGGACAGAGACTCCTACGAGCAGTACTTC. It yields the protein CAWDGDRDSYEQYF.

V gene TRBV25-1 combines with J gene TRBJ1-1; weak D call: TRBD1 (5 bases). The CDR3 is 11 residues long. Germline-derived CDR1 and CDR2 are MGHDK and SYGVNS. Trimming pared 6 bases from V and 7 bases from J, leaving 9 bases between. The CDR3 coding sequence is TGTGCCAGCAGGAGCACAGGTGAAGCTTTCTTT. It codes for CASRSTGEAFF.

A word on this clonotype: One end of the junction does not line up with germline, which may come from a read error. The chain recombines TRBV7-7 with TRBJ2-1; D is unclear. This CDR3 is 13 amino acids long. The germline V gene encodes CDR1 SSHAT and CDR2 FNYEAQ (reference sequence). CDR3: CASSQTLANEQFF. The CDR3 DNA reads as TGTGCTAGCAGCCAGACCCTTGCTAATGAGCAGTTCTTC.

As DNA, the CDR3 is TGTGCCAGCAGCCAAGGGATTAGCGGGGGCGATGAGCAGTTCTTC. Protein sequence: CASSQGISGGDEQFF. V is TRBV3-1 and J is TRBJ2-1; 9 bases are a match to TRBD2. Germline values: CDR1 LGHDT, CDR2 YNNKEL (reference sequence). This CDR3 spans 15 amino acids. V dropped 1 base and J dropped 8; count of bases not matched to a gene: 6.

The chain combines TRBV7-6 with TRBJ2-2; TRBD2 agrees at 11 bases. V lost 6 bases and J lost 0; bases outside the gene matches: 0. The CDR3 has 15 amino acids. Per germline, CDR1 SGHVS and CDR2 FNYEAQ. CDR3 amino acids: CASRTSGANTGELFF. As DNA, the CDR3 is TGTGCCAGCAGGACTAGCGGGGCGAACACCGGGGAGCTGTTTTTT.

V usage is TRBV10-1 and J usage is TRBJ2-2, with TRBD1 matching over 8 bases. The CDR3 sequence is 17 residues long. Trimming cost V 0 bases and J 1 base; bases outside gene matches: 4. CDR1 WNHNN and CDR2 SYGVQD come from the germline V gene (reference sequence). The CDR3 reads CASSESGGTGNTGELFF. In nucleotides, the CDR3 is TGCGCCAGCAGTGAGTCAGGGGGGACAGGGAACACCGGGGAGCTGTTTTTT.

V is TRBV27 and J is TRBJ2-5; 11 bases match TRBD2. The CDR3 has 15 residues. The V and J ends lost 6 bases and 4 bases, in that order; junction bases with no gene match: 7. Germline CDR1 MNHEY, CDR2 SMNVEV (reference sequence). The CDR3 sequence is CASRETGTSGETQYF. The CDR3 nucleotides are TGTGCCAGCAGAGAGACCGGGACTAGCGGAGAGACCCAGTACTTC.

The V gene is TRBV19, the J gene TRBJ2-2; D is perhaps TRBD1 (7 bases). V was pared by 10 bases and J by 4 bases, with 22 bases between. Germline loops: CDR1 LNHDA, CDR2 SQIVND (reference sequence). The CDR3 consists of 16 residues. The CDR3: CATTEGSTGSTGELFF. As DNA, the CDR3 is TGTGCCACCACGGAGGGGTCGACAGGGAGCACCGGGGAGCTGTTTTTT.

The J gene is TRBJ2-4, the V gene TRBV19; D is unclear. Trimming removed 4 bases from V and 0 bases from J, with 7 bases in between. The CDR3 spans 14 residues. CDR1 is LNHDA and CDR2 is SQIVND in the germline V gene (reference sequence). CDR3: CASSTPLAKNIQYF. The CDR3 bases are TGTGCCAGTAGTACACCCTTAGCCAAAAACATTCAGTACTTC.

The chain combines TRBV3-1 with TRBJ2-1, with a tentative D call TRBD2 (5 bases). This CDR3 is built from 16 residues. The germline CDR1 and CDR2 sequences are LGHDT and YNNKEL (reference sequence). Trimming removed 0 bases from V and 4 bases from J, with 13 bases in between. CDR3 bases: TGTGCCAGCAGCCAAGATGTGTTAGCGCCTTACAATGAGCAGTTCTTC. This gives the protein CASSQDVLAPYNEQFF.

This chain joins TRBV20-1 and TRBJ2-7; D uncertain. Per the germline V gene, CDR1 is DFQATT and CDR2 is SNEGSKA (reference sequence). The CDR3 totals 13 residues. V lost 4 bases and J 0 bases, leaving 10 bases between the germline ends. Here the CDR3 reads CSAKDLNSYEQYF. Here the CDR3 DNA reads TGCAGTGCTAAGGACCTAAACTCCTACGAGCAGTACTTC.

This clonotype was recorded once. The chain uses TRBV20-1 and TRBJ2-7, with 7 bases aligning to TRBD1. V shed 3 bases, J shed 3 bases, and the junction held 8 bases outside the gene matches. Germline V CDR1 and CDR2: DFQATT, SNEGSKA (reference sequence). The CDR3 is 14 residues long. The chain's CDR3 is CSASRTGQNYEQYF. CDR3 in DNA: TGCAGTGCTAGTAGGACAGGTCAGAACTACGAGCAGTACTTC.

This clonotype was seen a few times. The chain has TRBV6-1 and TRBJ2-7; 7 nucleotides match TRBD1. This CDR3 spans 13 amino acids. Germline V gives CDR1 MNHNS, CDR2 SASEGT. V lost 1 base, J lost 9 bases, and 6 bases stayed unmatched. As DNA, the CDR3 is TGTGCCAGCAGTGAAGAGGGACAGTCGGTGCAGTACTTC. Translating gives CASSEEGQSVQYF.

This rearrangement joins TRBV9 to TRBJ2-7; 8 nucleotides match TRBD1. Germline V CDR1 and CDR2: SGDLS, YYNGEE. Unmatched junction bases numbered 4, after V lost 0 bases and J lost 5 bases. The CDR3 totals 14 residues. CDR3 bases: TGTGCCAGCAGCGTAGTTGGGACAGGCGACGAGCAGTACTTC. It translates to CASSVVGTGDEQYF.

This rearrangement joins TRBV7-6 to TRBJ1-1, with 10 bases aligning to TRBD1. The CDR3 contains 15 residues. Trimming removed 5 bases from V and 0 bases from J; junction bases left unmatched: 3. The germline V gene encodes CDR1 SGHVS and CDR2 FNYEAQ. CDR3 region: CASSAGTGVNTEAFF. CDR3 sequence (DNA): TGTGCCAGCAGCGCCGGGACAGGGGTGAACACTGAAGCTTTCTTT.

The rearrangement links TRBV4-1 to TRBJ2-2, with D tentatively TRBD2 (5 bases). The CDR3 spans 15 residues. Germline CDR1 and CDR2: MGHRA and YSYEKL. Trimming cost V 3 bases and J 6 bases, with 14 bases left between them. This CDR3 is CASSHAPDSSGELFF. CDR3 sequence (DNA): TGCGCCAGCAGCCACGCCCCGGACTCTTCCGGGGAGCTGTTTTTT.

This clonotype was counted once. V usage is TRBV7-9 and J usage is TRBJ2-3; TRBD1 matches 11 bases. Trimming removed 3 bases from V and 3 bases from J; junction bases left unmatched: 5. This CDR3 has 16 residues. CDR1 is SEHNR, CDR2 FQNEAQ, per germline (reference sequence). CDR3 in DNA: TGTGCCAGCAGCTTGTTCCGGGACAGGGGGACAGATACGCAGTATTTT. This sequence encodes CASSLFRDRGTDTQYF.

The chain joins TRBV18 to TRBJ1-4; possibly TRBD1 for D (5 bases). Between the trimmed V and J ends, which lost 6 bases and 6 bases, there was a span of 17 bases. The germline CDR1 and CDR2 sequences are KGHSH and LQKENI. CDR3 length equals 15 residues. The CDR3 DNA reads as TGTGCCAGCTCTCCGCTCCGGGACGGATATGAAAAACTGTTTTTT. Translation gives CASSPLRDGYEKLFF. The whole variable domain, filled in from reference TRBV18 and TRBJ1-4, reads NAGVMQNPRHLVRRRGQEARLRCSPMKGHSHVYWYRQLPEEGLKFMVYLQKENIIDESGMPKERFSAEFPKEGPSILRIQQVVRGDSAAYFCASSPLRDGYEKLFFGSGTQLSVL.

The chain recombines TRBV7-9 with TRBJ1-1; no clear D. V was trimmed by 1 base and J by 0 bases, leaving 9 bases between them. Germline-derived CDR1 and CDR2 are SEHNR and FQNEAQ (reference sequence). CDR3 length equals 15 residues. The CDR3 is CASSLVSRMNTEAFF. As DNA, the CDR3 is TGTGCCAGCAGCTTAGTATCACGGATGAACACTGAAGCTTTCTTT.

CDR3 residues: CSVEDGRDEAFF. The CDR3 DNA reads as TGCAGCGTAGAGGACGGACGCGATGAAGCTTTCTTT. The chain uses TRBV29-1 and TRBJ1-1; D unclear. This CDR3 is built from 12 residues. V lost 6 bases and J lost 7, with 15 bases in between. CDR1 is SQVTM and CDR2 is ANQGSEA in the germline V gene.

This chain uses TRBV19 with TRBJ1-1; 7 bases map to TRBD1. Germline CDR1 reads LNHDA; CDR2 reads SQIVND (reference sequence). Trimming at V came to 9 bases and at J to 0 bases, leaving 4 bases not matched to a gene. The CDR3 sequence is 13 residues long. Written as DNA, the CDR3 is TGTGCCAGCATACAGGGGATGAACACTGAAGCTTTCTTT. As protein: CASIQGMNTEAFF.

This rearrangement joins TRBV5-4 to TRBJ2-5; D is undetermined. Germline CDR1 SGHNT, CDR2 YYREEE (reference sequence). There are 14 residues in the CDR3. The germline V and J ends were trimmed by 4 bases and 1 base, with 11 bases remaining between them. CDR3 in DNA: TGTGCCAGCAGCCAATGGACGGGCCAAGAGACCCAGTACTTC. It specifies CASSQWTGQETQYF.

This chain links TRBV13 with TRBJ2-3; D may be TRBD1 or TRBD2 (6 bases each). CDR1 is PRHDT, CDR2 FYEKMQ, per germline (reference sequence). The CDR3 sequence is 14 residues long. Between the trimmed V and J ends, which lost 0 bases and 5 bases, there was a span of 9 bases. The CDR3 loop reads CASSLGGGRDTQYF. Here the CDR3 DNA reads TGTGCCAGCAGCTTAGGAGGGGGGAGAGATACGCAGTATTTT.

In this sample, this clonotype turned up once. The chain uses TRBV29-1 and TRBJ2-1; the D gene is possibly TRBD2 (6 bases). There are 13 residues in the CDR3. The V end was cut by 3 bases, the J end by 7 bases, with 13 bases between. Per germline, CDR1 SQVTM and CDR2 ANQGSEA. The CDR3, as DNA: TGCAGCGTTGAGATGGGGGGTCGAAATGAGCAGTTCTTC. Encoded protein: CSVEMGGRNEQFF.

The gene calls are TRBV7-2 and TRBJ2-1, with TRBD2 identical over 7 bases. Germline V gives CDR1 SGHTA, CDR2 FQGNSA. The CDR3 spans 15 residues. J lost 4 bases, V lost 3 bases, and 6 bases had no gene match. The CDR3 DNA reads TGTGCCAGCAGCTTGGTTAGCGGGCCATACAATGAGCAGTTCTTC. Amino acids: CASSLVSGPYNEQFF.

The chain couples TRBV6-5 to TRBJ1-1, with D hard to call. This CDR3 is 13 amino acids long. The ends were cut back, 8 bases at V and 6 bases at J, with 16 bases in the middle. Germline values: CDR1 MNHEY, CDR2 SVGAGI. The CDR3 protein is CASWTWRVAEAFF. The CDR3 DNA reads TGTGCCAGCTGGACGTGGCGGGTGGCTGAAGCTTTCTTT.

The rearrangement uses TRBV4-3 and TRBJ2-7; D gene uncertain. V lost 3 bases and J lost 1, with 16 bases in between. Germline values: CDR1 LGHNA, CDR2 YSLEER. The CDR3 spans 16 residues. CDR3 bases: TGCGCCAGCAGCCACGGGTACGGTGGTTGGTCCTACGAGCAGTACTTC. This codes for CASSHGYGGWSYEQYF.

The chain carries TRBV27 and TRBJ2-3; 8 bases agree with TRBD1. The V and J ends lost 9 bases and 4 bases, in that order; junction bases with no gene match: 6. Germline V gene data show CDR1 as MNHEY and CDR2 as SMNVEV (reference sequence). This CDR3 is 13 amino acids long. CDR3 loop: CASFRGHPDTQYF. The CDR3, as DNA: TGTGCCAGTTTCAGGGGGCATCCAGATACGCAGTATTTT.